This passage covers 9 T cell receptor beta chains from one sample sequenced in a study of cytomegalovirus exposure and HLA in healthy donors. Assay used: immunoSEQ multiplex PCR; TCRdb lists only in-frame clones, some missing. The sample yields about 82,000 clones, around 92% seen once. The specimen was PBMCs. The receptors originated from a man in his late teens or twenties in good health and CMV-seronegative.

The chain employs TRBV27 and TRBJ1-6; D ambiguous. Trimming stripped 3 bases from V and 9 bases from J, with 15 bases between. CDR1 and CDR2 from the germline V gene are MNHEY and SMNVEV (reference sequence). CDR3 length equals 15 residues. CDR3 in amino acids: CASSFRGRVGSPLHF. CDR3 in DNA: TGTGCCAGCAGTTTTAGAGGTAGAGTAGGTTCACCCCTCCACTTT.

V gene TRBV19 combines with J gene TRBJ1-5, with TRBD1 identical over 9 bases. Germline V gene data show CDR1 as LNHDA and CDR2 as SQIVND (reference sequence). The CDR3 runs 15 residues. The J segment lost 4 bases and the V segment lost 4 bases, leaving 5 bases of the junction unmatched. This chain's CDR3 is CASSRTGGWNQPQHF. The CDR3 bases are TGTGCCAGTAGTAGAACAGGGGGCTGGAATCAGCCCCAGCATTTT.

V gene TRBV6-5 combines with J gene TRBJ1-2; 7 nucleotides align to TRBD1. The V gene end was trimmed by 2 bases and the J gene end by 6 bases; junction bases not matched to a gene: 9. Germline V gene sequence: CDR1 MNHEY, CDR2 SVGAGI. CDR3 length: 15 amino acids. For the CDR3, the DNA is TGTGCCAGCAGTTACAGGACCCCGGACAGGAATGGCTACACCTTC. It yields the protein CASSYRTPDRNGYTF.

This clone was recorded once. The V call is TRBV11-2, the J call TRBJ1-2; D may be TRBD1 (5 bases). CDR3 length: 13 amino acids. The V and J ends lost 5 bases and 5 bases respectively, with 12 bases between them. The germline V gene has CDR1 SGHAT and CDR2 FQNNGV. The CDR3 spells CASSTGGVYGYTF. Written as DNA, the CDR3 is TGTGCCAGCAGCACCGGAGGGGTATATGGCTACACCTTC.

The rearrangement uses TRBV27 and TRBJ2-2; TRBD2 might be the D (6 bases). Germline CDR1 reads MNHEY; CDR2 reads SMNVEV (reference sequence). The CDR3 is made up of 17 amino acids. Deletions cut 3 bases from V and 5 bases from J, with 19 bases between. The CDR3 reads CASSFVPPSVRTGELFF. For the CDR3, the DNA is TGTGCCAGCAGTTTTGTCCCCCCTAGCGTGCGGACCGGGGAGCTGTTTTTT.

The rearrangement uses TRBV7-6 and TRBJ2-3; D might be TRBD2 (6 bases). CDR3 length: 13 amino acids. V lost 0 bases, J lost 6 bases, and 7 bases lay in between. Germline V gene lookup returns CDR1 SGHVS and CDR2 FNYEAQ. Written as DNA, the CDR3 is TGTGCCAGCAGCTTAGCTCTAGCGGATACGCAGTATTTT. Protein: CASSLALADTQYF.

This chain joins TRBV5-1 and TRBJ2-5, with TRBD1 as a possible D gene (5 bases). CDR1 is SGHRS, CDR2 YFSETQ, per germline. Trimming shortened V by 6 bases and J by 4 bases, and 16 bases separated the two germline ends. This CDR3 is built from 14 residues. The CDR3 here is CASTSSTVRETQYF. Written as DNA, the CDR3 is TGCGCCAGCACCTCGTCGACAGTCCGAGAGACCCAGTACTTC.

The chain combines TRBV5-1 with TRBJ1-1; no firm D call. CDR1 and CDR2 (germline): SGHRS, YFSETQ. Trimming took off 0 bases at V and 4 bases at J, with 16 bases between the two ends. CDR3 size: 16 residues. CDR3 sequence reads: CASSLARAEKGTEAFF. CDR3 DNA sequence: TGCGCCAGCAGCTTGGCGCGGGCAGAAAAAGGCACTGAAGCTTTCTTT. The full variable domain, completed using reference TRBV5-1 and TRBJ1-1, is KAGVTQTPRYLIKTRGQQVTLSCSPISGHRSVSWYQQTPGQGLQFLFEYFSETQRNKGNFPGRFSGRQFSNSRSEMNVSTLELGDSALYLCASSLARAEKGTEAFFGQGTRLTVV.

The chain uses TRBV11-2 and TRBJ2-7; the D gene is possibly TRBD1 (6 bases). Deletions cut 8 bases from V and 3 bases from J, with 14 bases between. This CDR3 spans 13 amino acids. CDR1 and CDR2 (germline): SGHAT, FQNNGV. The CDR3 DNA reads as TGTGCCAGCTTACAGGGAACCAACTACGAGCAGTACTTC. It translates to CASLQGTNYEQYF.